The rows below give T cell receptor beta chains drawn from one sample of a study of cytomegalovirus exposure and HLA in healthy donors. Here immunoSEQ multiplex PCR was the method, and the copy in TCRdb shows in-frame clones only, minus some. Of around 76,000 clones listed, about 70% were seen once; the top ten hold roughly 7.2%. Material for sequencing was PBMCs. Receptor source: a middle-aged man in good health and CMV-seropositive. The CDR3 runs from the conserved cysteine through the conserved F or W. D genes are given only for firm matches. Clone size, where shown, is once, few, many, or a class for clones that have expanded.

V gene	J gene	clone size	D gene	CDR3 protein	CDR3 DNA
TRBV5-6	TRBJ1-1	NA	NA	CASSSLYRQGTEAFF	TGTGCCAGCAGCTCCCTTTACAGGCAGGGCACTGAAGCTTTCTTT
TRBV5-1	TRBJ2-7	NA	TRBD1	CASSWSRTGGSYEQYF	TGCGCCAGCAGCTGGAGCAGGACAGGGGGGTCCTACGAGCAGTACTTC
TRBV7-9	TRBJ1-2	NA	NA	CASSLARGLVSYGYTF	TGTGCCAGCAGCTTAGCCCGTGGTTTGGTCAGCTATGGCTACACCTTC
TRBV6-5	TRBJ1-4	NA	TRBD1	CASSYSGQANEKLFF	TGTGCCAGCAGTTACTCTGGACAGGCGAATGAAAAACTGTTTTTT
TRBV11-3	TRBJ1-1	few	TRBD1	CASSLQGNTEAFF	TGTGCCAGCAGCCTACAGGGGAATACTGAAGCTTTCTTT
TRBV6-1	TRBJ1-2	NA	TRBD1	CASSEVTGVDYGYTF	TGTGCCAGCAGTGAGGTCACAGGGGTTGACTATGGCTACACCTTC
TRBV25-1	TRBJ2-4	NA	NA	CASRPWGGGIQYF	TGTGCCAGCAGGCCCTGGGGCGGCGGCATTCAGTACTTC
TRBV4-3	TRBJ1-1	NA	NA	CASSQVQGSTEAFF	TGCGCCAGCAGCCAAGTTCAGGGTAGCACTGAAGCTTTCTTT
TRBV6-1	TRBJ1-3	few	NA	CASSEGGGGVPNTIYF	TGTGCCAGCAGTGAGGGGGGCGGGGGGGTCCCCAACACCATATATTTT
TRBV9	TRBJ2-1	NA	TRBD1	CASRSTGANEQFF	TGTGCCAGCAGGTCTACAGGGGCCAATGAGCAGTTCTTC
TRBV5-4	TRBJ2-1	NA	NA	CASSRGQNNEQFF	TGTGCCAGCAGCCGGGGACAAAACAATGAGCAGTTCTTC
TRBV6-5	TRBJ1-1	few	NA	CASSYSWQGSEAFF	TGTGCCAGCAGTTACTCGTGGCAGGGGAGTGAAGCTTTCTTT
TRBV2	TRBJ2-5	NA	TRBD1	CASSEQQGIPETQYF	TGTGCCAGCAGTGAACAACAGGGGATTCCAGAGACCCAGTACTTC
TRBV6-4	TRBJ1-5	NA	TRBD1	CASSSQGDQPQHF	TGTGCCAGCAGTTCACAGGGGGATCAGCCCCAGCATTTT
TRBV30	TRBJ1-5	few	TRBD1	CAWNTGGGQPQHF	TGTGCCTGGAATACAGGGGGAGGGCAGCCCCAGCATTTT
TRBV27	TRBJ1-1	once	NA	CASRPRADRRTEAFF	TGTGCCAGCAGGCCCCGAGCTGACAGGCGGACTGAAGCTTTCTTT
TRBV29-1	TRBJ2-5	NA	TRBD2	CSVAGGSQETQYF	TGCAGCGTGGCGGGGGGGTCCCAAGAGACCCAGTACTTC
TRBV6-1	TRBJ2-4	NA	NA	CASRAETRAKNIQYF	TGTGCCAGCAGGGCAGAAACTAGAGCCAAAAACATTCAGTACTTC
TRBV29-1	TRBJ1-1	NA	TRBD1	CSPWTGGLRFLGTEAFF	TGCAGCCCGTGGACAGGGGGGTTACGTTTTTTGGGCACTGAAGCTTTCTTT